This paragraph covers one T cell receptor (beta chain) sequence. Its specificity is unknown. There are 13 residues in the CDR3. CDR1 and CDR2 (germline): GTSNPN, SVGIG (reference sequence). J lost 2 bases, V lost 5 bases, and 2 bases had no gene match. This entry comes from a study of T cell responses to AZD1222 COVID-19 vaccine. Notes on the study in general: Spike-specific TCR breadth and depth were elevated following two AZD1222 doses. The sample set comprised mostly white British donors with more females, and clonal diversity was possibly underestimated.

Using immunoSEQ multiplex PCR, the repertoire was profiled, and TCRdb retains in-frame clones only, with some absent. The data hold tens of thousands of clones, with 70% to 90% observed a single time. This clonotype was obtained from an adult in good health. The chain uses TRBV30 and TRBJ2-1; 8 nucleotides match TRBD1. The sequences come from peripheral blood, collected on day 0 of MenACWY control vaccination. The CDR3 DNA follows: TGTGCCTGGGGGACAGGAACCTACAATGAGCAGTTCTTC. Amino acids: CAWGTGTYNEQFF.